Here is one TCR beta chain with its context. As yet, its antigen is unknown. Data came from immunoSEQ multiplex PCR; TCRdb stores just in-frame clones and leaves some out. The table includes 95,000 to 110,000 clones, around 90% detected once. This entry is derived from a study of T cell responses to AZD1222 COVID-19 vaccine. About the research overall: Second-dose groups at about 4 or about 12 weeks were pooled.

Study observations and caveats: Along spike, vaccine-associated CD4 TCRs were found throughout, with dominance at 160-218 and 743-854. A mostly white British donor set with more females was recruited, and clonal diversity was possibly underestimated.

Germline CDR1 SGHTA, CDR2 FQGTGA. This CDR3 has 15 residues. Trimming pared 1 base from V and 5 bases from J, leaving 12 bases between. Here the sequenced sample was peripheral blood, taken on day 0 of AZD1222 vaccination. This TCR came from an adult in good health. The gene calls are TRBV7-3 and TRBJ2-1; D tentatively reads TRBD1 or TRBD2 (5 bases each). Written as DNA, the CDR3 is TGTGCCAGCAGCTTAATTGGGACCCCCAACAATGAGCAGTTCTTC. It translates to CASSLIGTPNNEQFF.